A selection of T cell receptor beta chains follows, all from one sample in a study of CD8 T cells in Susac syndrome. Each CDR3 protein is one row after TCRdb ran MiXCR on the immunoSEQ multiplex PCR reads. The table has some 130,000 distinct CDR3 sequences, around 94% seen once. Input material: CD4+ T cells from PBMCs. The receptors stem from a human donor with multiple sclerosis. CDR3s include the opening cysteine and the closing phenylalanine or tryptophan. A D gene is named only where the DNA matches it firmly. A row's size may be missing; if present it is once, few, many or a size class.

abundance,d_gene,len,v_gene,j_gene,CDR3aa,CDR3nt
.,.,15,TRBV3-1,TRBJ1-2,CASSQDGNSRYGYTF,TGTGCCAGCAGCCAAGACGGGAACAGTCGATATGGCTACACCTTC
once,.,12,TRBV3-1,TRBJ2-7,CASSQYFYEQYF,TGTGCCAGCAGCCAGTACTTCTACGAGCAGTACTTC
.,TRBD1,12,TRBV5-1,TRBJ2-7,CASSFTGDEQYF,TGCGCCAGCAGCTTCACAGGGGACGAGCAGTACTTC
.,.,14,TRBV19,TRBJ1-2,CASSPRGRNYGYTF,TGTGCCAGTAGTCCCCGGGGACGGAACTATGGCTACACCTTC
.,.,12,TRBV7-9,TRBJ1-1,CASSLDSGEAFF,TGTGCCAGCAGCTTAGACAGTGGTGAAGCTTTCTTT
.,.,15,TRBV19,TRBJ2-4,CASSTQGGAKNIQYF,TGTGCCAGTAGTACACAGGGAGGTGCCAAAAACATTCAGTACTTC
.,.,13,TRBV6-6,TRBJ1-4,CASSYLSNEKLFF,TGTGCCAGCAGTTATCTGAGTAATGAAAAACTGTTTTTT
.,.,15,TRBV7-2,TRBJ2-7,CASSSRRGGTYEQYF,TGTGCCAGCAGCTCCCGTAGGGGGGGTACCTACGAGCAGTACTTC
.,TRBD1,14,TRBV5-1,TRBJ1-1,CASNRQGPNTEAFF,TGCGCCAGCAACCGACAGGGACCGAACACTGAAGCTTTCTTT
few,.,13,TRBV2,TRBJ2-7,CASSPGGLYEQYF,TGTGCCAGCAGTCCCGGGGGGCTTTACGAGCAGTACTTC
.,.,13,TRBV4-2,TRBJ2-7,CASSQESGSEQYF,TGTGCCAGCAGCCAAGAGAGCGGTAGCGAGCAGTACTTC
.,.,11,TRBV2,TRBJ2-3,CASSALYTQYF,TGTGCCAGCAGTGCCCTATATACGCAGTATTTT
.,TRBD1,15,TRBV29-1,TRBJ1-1,CSVGGQGTMNTEAFF,TGCAGCGTTGGGGGACAGGGCACTATGAACACTGAAGCTTTCTTT
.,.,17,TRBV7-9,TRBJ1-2,CASSLYPGQGGNYGYTF,TGTGCCAGCAGCTTATACCCCGGACAAGGTGGGAACTATGGCTACACCTTC
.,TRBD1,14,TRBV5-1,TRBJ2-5,CASSPSTGEETQYF,TGCGCCAGCAGCCCGTCAACAGGGGAAGAGACCCAGTACTTC
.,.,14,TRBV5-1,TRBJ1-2,CASSFDGNNYGYTF,TGCGCCAGCAGCTTCGACGGGAATAACTATGGCTACACCTTC
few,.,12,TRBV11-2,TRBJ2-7,CASSFGPYEQYF,TGTGCCAGCAGCTTTGGACCCTACGAGCAGTACTTC
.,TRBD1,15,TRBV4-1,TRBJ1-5,CASSHGQGPNQPQHF,TGCGCCAGCAGTCATGGACAGGGGCCCAATCAGCCCCAGCATTTT
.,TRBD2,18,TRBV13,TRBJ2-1,CASSLGTRPSGRRNEQFF,TGTGCCAGCAGCTTAGGAACCAGACCTAGCGGGAGGCGCAATGAGCAGTTCTTC
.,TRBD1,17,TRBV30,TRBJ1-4,CAWSAGQGSPRSEKLFF,TGTGCCTGGAGTGCGGGACAGGGGTCCCCAAGAAGCGAAAAACTGTTTTTT
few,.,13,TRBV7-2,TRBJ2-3,CASSLARTDTQYF,TGTGCCAGCAGCTTAGCGCGTACAGATACGCAGTATTTT
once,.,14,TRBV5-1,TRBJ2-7,CASSSGQVVYEQYF,TGCGCCAGCAGCTCTGGGCAGGTTGTCTACGAGCAGTACTTC
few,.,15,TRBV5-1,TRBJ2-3,CASSLAPRGTDTQYF,TGCGCCAGCAGCTTGGCCCCTCGGGGCACAGATACGCAGTATTTT
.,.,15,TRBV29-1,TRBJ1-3,CSASSGAGSGNTIYF,TGCAGCGCCTCTTCCGGGGCCGGCTCTGGAAACACCATATATTTT
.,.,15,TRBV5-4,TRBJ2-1,CASRSAEPSYNEQFF,TGTGCCAGCAGATCAGCGGAGCCCTCCTACAATGAGCAGTTCTTC
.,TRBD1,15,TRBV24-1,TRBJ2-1,CATSDRTGGFNEQFF,TGTGCCACCAGTGATAGGACAGGGGGCTTCAATGAGCAGTTCTTC
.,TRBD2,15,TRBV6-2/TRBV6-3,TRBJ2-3,CASRNVAGYTDTQYF,TGTGCCAGCAGGAACGTAGCGGGATACACAGATACGCAGTATTTT
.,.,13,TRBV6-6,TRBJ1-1,CASSPPAGAEAFF,TGTGCCAGCAGTCCCCCGGCGGGGGCTGAAGCTTTCTTT
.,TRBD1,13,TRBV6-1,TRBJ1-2,CASSLGQFYGYTF,TGTGCCAGCAGCCTGGGACAGTTCTATGGCTACACCTTC
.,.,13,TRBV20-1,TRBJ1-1,CSARGAMNTEAFF,TGCAGTGCTAGAGGGGCAATGAACACTGAAGCTTTCTTT
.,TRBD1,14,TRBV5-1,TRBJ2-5,CASSFNRGQETQYF,TGCGCCAGCAGTTTTAACAGGGGTCAAGAGACCCAGTACTTC
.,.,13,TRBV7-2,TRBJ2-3,CASSLERTDTQYF,TGTGCCAGCAGCTTAGAGCGCACAGATACGCAGTATTTT
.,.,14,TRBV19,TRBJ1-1,CASSMAAMNTEAFF,TGTGCCAGTAGTATGGCAGCCATGAACACTGAAGCTTTCTTT
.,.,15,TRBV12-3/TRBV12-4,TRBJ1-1,CASSLAQAMNTEAFF,TGTGCCAGCAGTTTAGCGCAGGCGATGAACACTGAAGCTTTCTTT